This TCR beta chain was recovered during a study of blood T cell repertoires in COVID-19. Whole-study context: The origin of the acute and convalescent COVID-19 samples was the United States, Italy and Spain. From T cells, B-cell-depleted T cells, or PBMCs came the material, which was cDNA or gDNA.

Original handling: It was from reference gene primer amplification that nucleated cell counts were estimated. The repertoire was sequenced with immunoSEQ multiplex PCR; TCRdb's copy has only in-frame clones and lacks some. The V and J calls and the clone size are those of that table, but D and trimming were determined from the DNA. The sample shows hundreds of thousands of clones, around nine tenths of them seen only once. The V gene end was trimmed by 5 bases and the J gene end by 7 bases; junction bases not matched to a gene: 4. CDR1 is MNHEY and CDR2 is SMNVEV in the germline V gene (reference sequence). CDR3 length equals 13 residues.

This rearrangement joins TRBV27 to TRBJ2-1, with 8 bases aligning to TRBD1. The source of this sequence is a man aged 35-49 years with acute or convalescent COVID-19. Input material: peripheral blood. Written as DNA, the CDR3 is TGTGCCAGCAGTCGGACAGGGTTGAATGAGCAGTTCTTC. It codes for CASSRTGLNEQFF.